This TCR beta chain appears in the sequencing data of a study of blood T cell repertoires in COVID-19. Overall study: Collection of acute and convalescent COVID-19 samples took place in the United States, Italy and Spain. PBMCs, B-cell-depleted T cells, or T cells provided the cDNA or gDNA that made up the material.

The Seattle patients, enrolled during active infection, were followed longitudinally. Original processing methods: Amplification with reference gene primers provided the estimates of nucleated cell counts. Clones were read by immunoSEQ multiplex PCR, and TCRdb kept only the in-frame ones, dropping some. V, J and clone size derive from that table, while D and trimming were established from the DNA sequence. Counted here are approximately 330,000 clones, nearly 90% occurring once; the ten biggest clones make up about 1%. The V and J ends lost 3 bases and 2 bases, in that order; junction bases with no gene match: 4. The germline V gene has CDR1 SGHDT and CDR2 YYEEEE. The CDR3 is 14 amino acids.

The specimen was peripheral blood. The V gene is TRBV5-6, the J gene TRBJ1-2; 7 positions agree with TRBD1. The receptor was derived from a woman in her thirties or forties with COVID-19, enrolled during active disease. The CDR3: CASSSGGWNYGYTF. In DNA, the CDR3 is TGTGCCAGCAGCTCAGGGGGTTGGAACTATGGCTACACCTTC.